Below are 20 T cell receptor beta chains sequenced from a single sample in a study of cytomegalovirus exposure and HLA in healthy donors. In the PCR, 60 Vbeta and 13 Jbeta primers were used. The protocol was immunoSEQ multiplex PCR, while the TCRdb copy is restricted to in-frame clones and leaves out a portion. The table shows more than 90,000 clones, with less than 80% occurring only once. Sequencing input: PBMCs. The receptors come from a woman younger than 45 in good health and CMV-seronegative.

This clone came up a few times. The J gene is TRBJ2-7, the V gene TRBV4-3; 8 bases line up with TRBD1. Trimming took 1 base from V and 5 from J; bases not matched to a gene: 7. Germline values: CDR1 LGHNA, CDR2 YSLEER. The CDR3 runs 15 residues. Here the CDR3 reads CASSQATGTGHEQYF. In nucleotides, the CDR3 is TGCGCCAGCAGCCAAGCCACCGGGACAGGTCACGAGCAGTACTTC.

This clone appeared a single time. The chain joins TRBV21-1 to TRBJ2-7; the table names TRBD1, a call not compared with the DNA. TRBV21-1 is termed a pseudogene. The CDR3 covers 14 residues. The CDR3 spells CARLGQGASYEQYF. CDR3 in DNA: TGTGCCCGCCTAGGACAGGGGGCCTCCTACGAGCAGTACTTC.

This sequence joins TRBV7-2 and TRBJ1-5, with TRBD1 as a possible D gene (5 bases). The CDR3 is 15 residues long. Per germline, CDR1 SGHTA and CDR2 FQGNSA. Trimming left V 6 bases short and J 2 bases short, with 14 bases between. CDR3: CASSQRGPGNQPQHF. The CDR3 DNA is TGTGCCAGCAGTCAAAGGGGTCCGGGCAATCAGCCCCAGCATTTT.

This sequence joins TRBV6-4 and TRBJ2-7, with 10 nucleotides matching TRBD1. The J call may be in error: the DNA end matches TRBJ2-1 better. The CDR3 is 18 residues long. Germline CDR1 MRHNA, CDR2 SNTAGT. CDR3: CASSSLPDDRGLGNEQFF. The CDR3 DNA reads TGTGCCAGCAGCTCGCTACCCGACGACAGGGGGCTGGGCAATGAGCAGTTCTTC.

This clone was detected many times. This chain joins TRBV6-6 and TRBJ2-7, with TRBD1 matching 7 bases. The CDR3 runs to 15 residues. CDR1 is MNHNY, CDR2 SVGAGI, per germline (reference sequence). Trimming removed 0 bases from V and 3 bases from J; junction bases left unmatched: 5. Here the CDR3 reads CASSYSTGTSYEQYF. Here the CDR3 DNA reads TGTGCCAGCAGTTACTCGACAGGGACCAGCTACGAGCAGTACTTC.

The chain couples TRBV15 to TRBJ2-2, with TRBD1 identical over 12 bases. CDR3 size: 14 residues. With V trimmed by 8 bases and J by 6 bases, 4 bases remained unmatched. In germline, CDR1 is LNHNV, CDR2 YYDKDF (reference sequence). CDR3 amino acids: CATGTGGEAGELFF. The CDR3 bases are TGTGCCACCGGGACAGGGGGCGAGGCCGGGGAGCTGTTTTTT. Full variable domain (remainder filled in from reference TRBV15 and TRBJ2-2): DAMVIQNPRYQVTQFGKPVTLSCSQTLNHNVMYWYQQKSSQAPKLLFHYYDKDFNNEADTPDNFQSRRPNTSFCFLDIRSPGLGDTAMYLCATGTGGEAGELFFGEGSRLTVL.

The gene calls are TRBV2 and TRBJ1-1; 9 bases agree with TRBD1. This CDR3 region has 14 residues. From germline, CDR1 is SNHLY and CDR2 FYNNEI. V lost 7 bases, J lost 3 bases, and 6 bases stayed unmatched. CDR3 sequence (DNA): TGTGCCAGCACCTACAGGGGGCGAGACACTGAAGCTTTCTTT. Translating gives CASTYRGRDTEAFF.

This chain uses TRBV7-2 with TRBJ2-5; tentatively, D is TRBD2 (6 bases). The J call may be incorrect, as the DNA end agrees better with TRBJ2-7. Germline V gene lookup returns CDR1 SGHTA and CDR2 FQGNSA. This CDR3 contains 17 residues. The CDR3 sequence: CASSLAFGGISSYEQYF. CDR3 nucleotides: TGTGCCAGCAGCTTAGCGTTCGGCGGGATCAGCTCCTACGAGCAGTACTTC.

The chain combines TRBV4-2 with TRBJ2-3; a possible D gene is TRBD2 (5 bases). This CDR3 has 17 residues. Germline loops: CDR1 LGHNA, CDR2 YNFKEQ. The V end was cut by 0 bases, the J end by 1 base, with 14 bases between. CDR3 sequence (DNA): TGTGCCAGCAGCCAAGAAGGAATAGTGAGGGGCACAGATACGCAGTATTTT. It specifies CASSQEGIVRGTDTQYF.

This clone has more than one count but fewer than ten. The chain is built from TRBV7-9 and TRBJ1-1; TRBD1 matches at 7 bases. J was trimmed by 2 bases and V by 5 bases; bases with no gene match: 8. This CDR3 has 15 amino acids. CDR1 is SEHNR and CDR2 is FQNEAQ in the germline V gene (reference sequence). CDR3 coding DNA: TGTGCCAGCAGCGAGGGGGACAGACCCAACACTGAAGCTTTCTTT. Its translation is CASSEGDRPNTEAFF.

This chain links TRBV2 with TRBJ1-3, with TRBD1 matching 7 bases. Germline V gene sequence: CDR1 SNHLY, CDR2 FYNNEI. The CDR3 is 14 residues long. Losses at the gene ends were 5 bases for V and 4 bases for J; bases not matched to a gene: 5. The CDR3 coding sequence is TGTGCCAGCAGTCAACAGGGGAGGGGAAACACCATATATTTT. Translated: CASSQQGRGNTIYF.

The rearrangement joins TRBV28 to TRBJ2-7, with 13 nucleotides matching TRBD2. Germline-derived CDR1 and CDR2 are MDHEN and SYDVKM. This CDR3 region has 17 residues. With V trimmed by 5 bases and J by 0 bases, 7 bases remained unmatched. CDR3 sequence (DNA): TGTGCCAGCAGTCCCGGGACTAGCGGGGTTCTCTCCTACGAGCAGTACTTC. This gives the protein CASSPGTSGVLSYEQYF.

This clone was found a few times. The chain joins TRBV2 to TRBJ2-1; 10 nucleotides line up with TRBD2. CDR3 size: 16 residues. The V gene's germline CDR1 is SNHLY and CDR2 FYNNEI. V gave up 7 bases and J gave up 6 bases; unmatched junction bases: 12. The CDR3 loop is CASMTLAGGPLNEQFF. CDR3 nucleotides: TGTGCCAGCATGACTTTAGCGGGAGGCCCTCTCAATGAGCAGTTCTTC.

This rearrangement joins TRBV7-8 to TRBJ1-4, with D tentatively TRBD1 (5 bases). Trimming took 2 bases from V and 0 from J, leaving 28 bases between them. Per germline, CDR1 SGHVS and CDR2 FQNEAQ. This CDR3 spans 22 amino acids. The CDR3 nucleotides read TGTGCCAGCAGCTTATTTACTTCATGGGACGCAGGCGGGATTTCAACTAATGAAAAACTGTTTTTT. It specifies CASSLFTSWDAGGISTNEKLFF. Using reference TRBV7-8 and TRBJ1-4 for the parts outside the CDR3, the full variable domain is GAGVSQSPRYKVAKRGQDVALRCDPISGHVSLFWYQQALGQGPEFLTYFQNEAQLDKSGLPSDRFFAERPEGSVSTLKIQRTQQEDSAVYLCASSLFTSWDAGGISTNEKLFFGSGTQLSVL.

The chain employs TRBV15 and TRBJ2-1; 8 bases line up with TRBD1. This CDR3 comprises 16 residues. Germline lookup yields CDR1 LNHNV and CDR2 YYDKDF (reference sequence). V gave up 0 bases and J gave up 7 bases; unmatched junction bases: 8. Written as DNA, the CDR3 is TGTGCCACCAGCAGAGATCGTGGGACAGGCAGTAATGAGCAGTTCTTC. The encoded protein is CATSRDRGTGSNEQFF.

In DNA, the CDR3 is TGTGCCAGCAGACCACTACTGGCAGTCCACGAGCAGTACTTC. Translation: CASRPLLAVHEQYF. This chain uses TRBV7-2 with TRBJ2-7; D is ambiguous. The CDR3 length is 14 residues. Trimming shortened V by 6 bases and J by 5 bases, and 17 bases separated the two germline ends. Germline V lookup: CDR1 SGHTA, CDR2 FQGNSA.

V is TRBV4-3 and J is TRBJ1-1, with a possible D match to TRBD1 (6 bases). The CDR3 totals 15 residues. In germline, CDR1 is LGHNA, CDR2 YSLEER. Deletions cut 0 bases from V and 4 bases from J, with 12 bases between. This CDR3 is CASSQDNLGGTEAFF. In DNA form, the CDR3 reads TGCGCCAGCAGCCAAGATAATTTAGGGGGCACTGAAGCTTTCTTT.

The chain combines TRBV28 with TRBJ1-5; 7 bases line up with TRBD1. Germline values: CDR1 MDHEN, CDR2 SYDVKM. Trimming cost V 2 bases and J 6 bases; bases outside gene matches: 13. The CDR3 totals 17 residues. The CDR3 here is CASSLPTLTGAGQPQHF. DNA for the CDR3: TGTGCCAGCAGTTTACCGACACTCACAGGGGCCGGTCAGCCCCAGCATTTT.

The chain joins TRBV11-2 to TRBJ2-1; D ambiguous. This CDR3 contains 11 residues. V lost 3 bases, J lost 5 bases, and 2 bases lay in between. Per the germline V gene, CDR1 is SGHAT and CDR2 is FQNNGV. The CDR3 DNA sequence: TGTGCCAGCAGCTTTAACAATGAGCAGTTCTTC. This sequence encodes CASSFNNEQFF.

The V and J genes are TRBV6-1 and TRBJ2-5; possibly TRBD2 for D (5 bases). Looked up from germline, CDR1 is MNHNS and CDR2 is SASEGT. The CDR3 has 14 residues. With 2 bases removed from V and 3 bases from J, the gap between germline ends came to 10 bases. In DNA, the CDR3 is TGTGCCAGCAGTGAAAATACGGGAAAAGAGACCCAGTACTTC. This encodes CASSENTGKETQYF.